Below, one TCR beta chain is given with its context. This entry comes from a study of blood T cell repertoires in COVID-19. Study-level background: Sites across the United States, Italy and Spain contributed samples from acute and convalescent COVID-19. T cells, B-cell-depleted T cells, or PBMCs supplied cDNA or gDNA.

V was cut by 4 bases and J by 1 base, with 14 bases left in between. The germline V gene has CDR1 MNHEY and CDR2 SMNVEV (reference sequence). This CDR3 is built from 15 residues. Per the original methods: Amplification of reference gene primers was used by the study to estimate nucleated cell counts. Assay used: immunoSEQ multiplex PCR; TCRdb lists only in-frame clones, some missing. The DNA gave D and trimming, while V, J and clone size come from that table. The table lists approximately 16,000 clones, approximately 86% of them singletons. This sequence joins TRBV27 and TRBJ2-7; D is perhaps TRBD1 (5 bases). The sequenced material came from peripheral blood. This receptor was identified in a human donor in a cohort sampled during active COVID-19. CDR3 loop: CASSWGRVRSYEQYF. The CDR3 region has the DNA TGTGCCAGCAGTTGGGGCAGGGTACGATCCTACGAGCAGTACTTC.